A selection of T cell receptor beta chains follows, all from one sample in a study of cytomegalovirus exposure and HLA in healthy donors. Generated by immunoSEQ multiplex PCR, the TCRdb table keeps only in-frame clones and is missing some. Among roughly 200,000 clones listed, 76% were seen once. Sample: PBMCs. The receptors originated from a man younger than 35 in good health and CMV-seronegative. CDR3s include the opening cysteine and the closing phenylalanine or tryptophan. The D gene is left open where the match is weak. Size tells how often a clone was seen (once, few, many) or the class of an expanded clone, and some rows leave it out.

V,D,size,J,CDR3,DNA
TRBV29-1,TRBD1,.,TRBJ2-7,CSVLDRRYSPEEWTKKQYF,TGCAGCGTTTTGGACAGGAGGTATTCCCCTGAAGAGTGGACGAAGAAGCAGTACTTC
TRBV28,TRBD2,.,TRBJ2-7,CASRRGGRLLEQYF,TGTGCCAGCAGGAGAGGCGGGAGACTGCTCGAGCAGTACTTC
TRBV5-6,.,once,TRBJ2-6,CASSGGAVVGANVLTF,TGTGCCAGCAGTGGGGGGGCGGTGGTTGGGGCCAACGTCCTGACTTTC
TRBV30,.,.,TRBJ1-1,CAWGYTQGMNTEAFF,TGTGCCTGGGGCTACACACAGGGTATGAACACTGAAGCTTTCTTT
TRBV5-8,.,.,TRBJ1-1,CASSPTGTEAFF,TGTGCCAGCAGCCCTACAGGCACTGAAGCTTTCTTT
TRBV15,TRBD1,.,TRBJ1-6,CATSRDIASGTGVYSPLHF,TGTGCCACCAGCAGAGATATAGCCTCGGGGACAGGGGTTTATTCACCCCTCCACTTT
TRBV27,.,.,TRBJ1-2,CASRADSNYGYTF,TGTGCCAGCAGGGCAGACAGTAACTATGGCTACACCTTC
TRBV29-1,.,.,TRBJ1-5,CSVVIGAGQPQHF,TGCAGCGTTGTGATCGGAGCGGGTCAGCCCCAGCATTTT
TRBV5-1,TRBD1,once,TRBJ1-4,CASSQDRINEKLFF,TGCGCCAGCAGCCAGGACAGGATTAATGAAAAACTGTTTTTT
TRBV7-9,TRBD1,.,TRBJ1-5,CSSSLGAGGGQPQHF,TGTTCCAGCAGCTTAGGGGCAGGGGGTGGCCAGCCCCAGCATTTT
TRBV7-2,.,once,TRBJ2-7,CASSLPGAYEQYF,TGTGCCAGCAGCCTACCAGGTGCCTACGAGCAGTACTTC
TRBV6-8,TRBD2,.,TRBJ2-7,CASSFRTSGSQKEQYF,TGTGCCAGCAGTTTTCGTACTAGCGGGAGTCAAAAAGAGCAGTACTTC
TRBV9,TRBD1,few,TRBJ2-5,CASSKGTAQETQYF,TGTGCCAGCAGCAAAGGGACAGCGCAAGAGACCCAGTACTTC
TRBV27,.,.,TRBJ2-7,CASSYGQMIYEQYF,TGTGCCAGCAGTTACGGACAAATGATTTACGAGCAGTACTTC
TRBV2,TRBD2,.,TRBJ2-2,CASRVGLAGHTGELFF,TGTGCCAGCAGGGTGGGACTAGCGGGACACACCGGGGAGCTGTTTTTT
TRBV5-4,TRBD2,.,TRBJ2-7,CASSAQGLASYEQYF,TGTGCCAGCAGCGCGCAGGGACTAGCGTCCTACGAGCAGTACTTC
TRBV4-2,.,.,TRBJ2-7,CASSPGQHPYEQYF,TGTGCCAGCAGCCCTGGGCAGCACCCCTACGAGCAGTACTTC
TRBV29-1,.,.,TRBJ1-4,CSVVGEATNEKLFF,TGCAGCGTTGTGGGGGAGGCAACTAATGAAAAACTGTTTTTT
TRBV4-1,TRBD2,once,TRBJ2-7,CASSRLSVAGDSYEQYF,TGCGCCAGCAGCCGACTATCAGTAGCGGGGGATTCCTACGAGCAGTACTTC
TRBV28,TRBD2,.,TRBJ2-1,CASRLAGRGEQFF,TGTGCCAGCAGGCTAGCGGGGAGGGGTGAGCAGTTCTTC
TRBV5-6,.,.,TRBJ1-4,CASSRKTGTRNEKLFF,TGTGCCAGCAGCAGGAAGACCGGGACAAGGAACGAAAAACTGTTTTTT
TRBV7-8,.,.,TRBJ1-3,CASSPALISSGNTIYF,TGTGCCAGCAGCCCCGCTTTAATTAGCTCTGGAAACACCATATATTTT
TRBV27,TRBD1,.,TRBJ2-3,CASSPGTGTDTQYF,TGTGCCAGCAGCCCCGGGACAGGGACAGATACGCAGTATTTT
TRBV9,TRBD1,.,TRBJ2-5,CASSDLGQSQETQYF,TGTGCCAGCAGCGACTTGGGACAGTCCCAAGAGACCCAGTACTTC
TRBV6-5,TRBD2,.,TRBJ2-7,CASSSRTSGRGEQYF,TGTGCCAGCAGTTCTCGGACTAGCGGGCGTGGCGAGCAGTACTTC
TRBV11-2,.,once,TRBJ2-5,CASSLVAHTLETQYF,TGTGCCAGCAGCTTAGTGGCACATACCCTGGAGACCCAGTACTTC
TRBV2,.,once,TRBJ2-7,CASSTSRQGTRNEQYF,TGTGCCAGCAGTACAAGCCGCCAGGGCACGCGCAACGAGCAGTACTTC
TRBV5-6,.,.,TRBJ1-3,CASSRGYDGNTIYF,TGTGCCAGCAGCCGAGGATACGACGGAAACACCATATATTTT
TRBV7-2,.,.,TRBJ1-6,CASSLAHSRDSPLHF,TGTGCCAGCAGCTTAGCGCATTCGAGGGATTCACCCCTCCACTTT
TRBV30,.,.,TRBJ1-1,CAGVGEIGTEAFF,TGTGCCGGAGTTGGGGAGATAGGCACTGAAGCTTTCTTT
TRBV7-8,.,once,TRBJ2-6,CASSLVGGSGANVLTF,TGTGCCAGCAGCTTAGTCGGGGGCTCTGGGGCCAACGTCCTGACTTTC
TRBV27,.,.,TRBJ1-4,CASSPRNRGTNEKLFF,TGTGCCAGCAGCCCCAGGAATCGGGGAACTAATGAAAAACTGTTTTTT
TRBV19,TRBD1,.,TRBJ1-1,CASSMGLERTGGFRAEAFF,TGTGCCAGTAGTATGGGTCTTGAGAGGACAGGGGGTTTCAGAGCTGAAGCTTTCTTT
TRBV6-5,.,.,TRBJ1-2,CASSYSNGGGYGYTF,TGTGCCAGCAGTTACTCGAATGGGGGGGGCTATGGCTACACCTTC
TRBV19,TRBD2,.,TRBJ2-7,CASSIPRGLGGDEQYF,TGTGCCAGTAGTATCCCCCGGGGCCTTGGGGGGGACGAGCAGTACTTC
TRBV30,.,.,TRBJ2-6,CAALTRGLANVLTF,TGTGCCGCCCTGACCCGCGGTTTGGCCAACGTCCTGACTTTC
TRBV11-1,.,few,TRBJ2-7,CASSLDWRGEQYF,TGTGCCAGCAGCTTAGATTGGCGGGGCGAGCAGTACTTC
TRBV7-6,.,.,TRBJ1-1,CASSRGATEAFF,TGTGCCAGCAGTCGGGGGGCCACTGAAGCTTTCTTT
TRBV19,TRBD2,.,TRBJ2-5,CATSPGWGSGSKETQYF,TGTGCCACCAGCCCGGGTTGGGGTAGCGGGAGTAAAGAGACCCAGTACTTC
TRBV5-1,.,.,TRBJ1-3,CASSLGQSRSGNTIYF,TGCGCCAGCAGCTTGGGACAGTCGCGCTCTGGAAACACCATATATTTT
TRBV28,.,.,TRBJ2-4,CASSLPGAKNIQYF,TGTGCCAGCAGTTTACCGGGGGCCAAAAACATTCAGTACTTC
TRBV19,.,.,TRBJ1-2,CASRAAEREDGYTF,TGTGCCAGTAGGGCGGCGGAGAGGGAAGATGGCTACACCTTC
TRBV6-6,.,.,TRBJ2-4,CASSYPYGQRENIQYF,TGTGCCAGCAGTTACCCGTACGGGCAGAGGGAAAACATTCAGTACTTC
TRBV5-1,.,.,TRBJ2-5,CASSAPGVQETQYF,TGCGCCAGCAGCGCCCCAGGGGTCCAAGAGACCCAGTACTTC
TRBV14,TRBD2,.,TRBJ2-7,CASSQFASGYEQYF,TGTGCCAGCAGCCAATTTGCTAGCGGGTATGAGCAGTACTTC
TRBV7-3,.,.,TRBJ2-3,CASSRTGDHRTDTQYF,TGTGCCAGCAGCCGAACAGGAGACCACCGCACAGATACGCAGTATTTT